These T cell receptor beta chains were read from a single sample in a study of blood T cell repertoires in COVID-19. The protocol was immunoSEQ multiplex PCR, while the TCRdb copy is restricted to in-frame clones and leaves out a portion. The sample lists some 200,000 clones, around four fifths seen once, with 0.95% in the top ten. The sample taken for sequencing was peripheral blood. These receptor sequences come from a man in his sixties with COVID-19, enrolled during active disease. Each CDR3 is given with its conserved first and last residue. D genes are given only for firm matches. Clone size is given for some rows only: seen once, a few or many times, or a class if the clone is expanded.

>.|TRBJ2-7|.|TRBV2
TGTGCCAGCAGTGACGGCTCCTACGAGCAGTACTTC
CASSDGSYEQYF
>TRBD2|TRBJ2-5|.|TRBV10-1
TGCGCCAGCAGTGTGGGCGCGGGAGGCCAAGAGACCCAGTACTTC
CASSVGAGGQETQYF
>TRBD1|TRBJ1-2|.|TRBV3-1/TRBV3-2
TGTGCCAGCAGCCAAGCACAGGGGGCGAATGGCTACACCTTC
CASSQAQGANGYTF
>.|TRBJ1-1|.|TRBV18
TGTGCCAGCTCACGGGAGCGGGGTAGGTCTGAAGCTTTCTTT
CASSRERGRSEAFF
>TRBD1|TRBJ2-7|.|TRBV6-5
TGTGCCAGCAGCAAATACAGGGGGCTTCGCTACGAGCAGTACTTC
CASSKYRGLRYEQYF
>.|TRBJ2-3|once|TRBV5-1
TGCGCCAGCAGCTTGGGACAGACGAGCACAGATACGCAGTATTTT
CASSLGQTSTDTQYF
>.|TRBJ1-2|few|TRBV11-2
TGTGCCAGCAGCCGCGGTGGTGGCTATGGCTACACCTTC
CASSRGGGYGYTF
>TRBD1|TRBJ1-6|.|TRBV3-1/TRBV3-2
TGTGCCAGCAGCCAAGACTTGACAGGGCAGGATTCACCCCTCCACTTT
CASSQDLTGQDSPLHF
>.|TRBJ1-2|.|TRBV6-1
TGTGCCAGCAGTGATTGGCCCGCCTTCTATGGCTACACCTTC
CASSDWPAFYGYTF
>TRBD1|TRBJ2-5|.|TRBV24-1
TGTGCCACCAGTGATCCAAGGACAGGGCAGCAGACCCAGTACTTC
CATSDPRTGQQTQYF
>TRBD1|TRBJ1-1|.|TRBV18
TGTGCCAGCTCACCACGGACAGGGGCGGAGACTGAAGCTTTCTTT
CASSPRTGAETEAFF
>TRBD1|TRBJ1-1|.|TRBV5-1
TGCGCCAGCAGCCCCTACAGGGGCCAGGACGCTGAAGCTTTCTTT
CASSPYRGQDAEAFF
>TRBD1|TRBJ1-4|.|TRBV27
TGTGCCAGCAGTTCGACAGGGCGCGTGGAAAAACTGTTTTTT
CASSSTGRVEKLFF
>.|TRBJ2-1|.|TRBV7-3
TGTGCCAGCAGCTTAGTTTCGGGAAGGAGTAATGAGCAGTTCTTC
CASSLVSGRSNEQFF
>.|TRBJ2-6|.|TRBV3-1/TRBV3-2
TGTGCCAGCAGCCAAGACGGGGGTTCTGGGGCCAACGTCCTGACTTTC
CASSQDGGSGANVLTF
>.|TRBJ2-2|.|TRBV6-5
TGTGCCAGCGGCCGGGTATTGAACACCGGGGAGCTGTTTTTT
CASGRVLNTGELFF
>.|TRBJ2-2|few|TRBV2
TGTGCCAGCAGTGCAGCGGCCAGGTCGGAGCTGTTTTTT
CASSAAARSELFF
>TRBD1|TRBJ1-5|.|TRBV25-1
TGTGCCAGCAGTGAAGGGGGGACAGGGGGGATTCAGCCCCAGCATTTT
CASSEGGTGGIQPQHF
>TRBD1|TRBJ1-5|.|TRBV6-5
TGTGCCAGCAGTTCACTTTCCAGGGGGCGATTTCAGCCCCAGCATTTT
CASSSLSRGRFQPQHF
>TRBD1|TRBJ1-1|.|TRBV19
TGTGCCAGTAGTATCGGGGACAGGGGCCCTGAAGCTTTCTTT
CASSIGDRGPEAFF
>.|TRBJ2-1|once|TRBV6-5
TGTGCCAGCAGCGCGGACAGAAACAATGAGCAGTTCTTC
CASSADRNNEQFF
>TRBD2|TRBJ2-5|.|TRBV28
TGTGCCAGTACCACCCGACCCTCACAGGGACTAGCGGGGTTGAAGACCCAGTACTTC
CASTTRPSQGLAGLKTQYF
>.|TRBJ1-6|.|TRBV30
TGTGCCTCCGGGACTGTCGGGACACCCCTCCACTTT
CASGTVGTPLHF
>TRBD1|TRBJ1-1|.|TRBV28
TGTGCCAGTAGACAGGGGGCGGGTGAAGCTTTCTTT
CASRQGAGEAFF